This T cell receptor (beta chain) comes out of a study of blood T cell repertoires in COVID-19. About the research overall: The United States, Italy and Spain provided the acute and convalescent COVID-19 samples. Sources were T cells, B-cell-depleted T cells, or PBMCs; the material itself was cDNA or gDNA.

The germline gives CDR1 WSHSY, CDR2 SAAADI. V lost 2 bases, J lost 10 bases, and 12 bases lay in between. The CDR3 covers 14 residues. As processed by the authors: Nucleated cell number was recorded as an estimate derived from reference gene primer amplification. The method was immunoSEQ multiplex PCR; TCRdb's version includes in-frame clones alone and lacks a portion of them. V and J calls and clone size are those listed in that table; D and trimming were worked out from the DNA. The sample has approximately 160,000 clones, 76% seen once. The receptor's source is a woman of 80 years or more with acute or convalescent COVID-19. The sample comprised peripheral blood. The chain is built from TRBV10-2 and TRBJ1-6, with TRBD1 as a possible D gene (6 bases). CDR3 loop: CASSEAGDRSPLHF. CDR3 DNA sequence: TGCGCCAGCAGTGAGGCAGGGGATAGATCACCCCTCCACTTT.